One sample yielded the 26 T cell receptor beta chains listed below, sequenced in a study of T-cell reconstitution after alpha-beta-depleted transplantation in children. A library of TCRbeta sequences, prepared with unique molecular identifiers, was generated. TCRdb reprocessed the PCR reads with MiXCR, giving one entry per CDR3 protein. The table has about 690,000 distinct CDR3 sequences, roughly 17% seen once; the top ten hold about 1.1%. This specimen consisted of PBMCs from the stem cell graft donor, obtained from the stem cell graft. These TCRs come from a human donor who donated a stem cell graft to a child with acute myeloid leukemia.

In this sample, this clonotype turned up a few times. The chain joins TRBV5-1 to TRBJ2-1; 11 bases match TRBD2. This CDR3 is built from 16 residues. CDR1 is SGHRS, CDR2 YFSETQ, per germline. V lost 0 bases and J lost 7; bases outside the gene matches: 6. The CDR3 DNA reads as TGCGCCAGCAGCTTGGGTCATAGCGGGGGGGCGAATGAGCAGTTCTTC. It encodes CASSLGHSGGANEQFF.

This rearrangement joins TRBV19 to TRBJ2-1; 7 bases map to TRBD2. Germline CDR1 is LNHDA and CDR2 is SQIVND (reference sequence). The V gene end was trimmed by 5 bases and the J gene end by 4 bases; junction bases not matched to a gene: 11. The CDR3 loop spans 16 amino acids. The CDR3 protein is CASSYVLVAGYNEQFF. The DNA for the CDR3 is TGTGCCAGTAGTTATGTCTTGGTAGCGGGTTACAATGAGCAGTTCTTC.

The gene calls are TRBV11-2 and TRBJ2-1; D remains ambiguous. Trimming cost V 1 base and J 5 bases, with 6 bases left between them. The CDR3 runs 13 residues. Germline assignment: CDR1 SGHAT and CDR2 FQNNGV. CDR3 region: CASSLVQNNEQFF. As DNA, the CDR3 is TGTGCCAGCAGCTTAGTGCAGAACAATGAGCAGTTCTTC.

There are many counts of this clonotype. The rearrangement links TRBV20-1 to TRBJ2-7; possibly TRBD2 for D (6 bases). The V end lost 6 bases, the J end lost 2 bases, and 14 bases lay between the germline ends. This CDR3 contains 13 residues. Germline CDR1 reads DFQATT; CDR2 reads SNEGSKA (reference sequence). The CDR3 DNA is TGCAGTGCCCGGGGGATAGCCACCTACGAGCAGTACGTC. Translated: CSARGIATYEQYV.

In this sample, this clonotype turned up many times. CDR3 region: CSAPTIVWGADSPLHF. DNA for the CDR3: TGCAGTGCCCCTACGATAGTCTGGGGGGCAGATTCACCCCTCCACTTT. This sequence joins TRBV20-1 and TRBJ1-6, with D perhaps TRBD1 (6 bases). The CDR3 sequence is 16 residues long. Germline CDR1 is DFQATT and CDR2 is SNEGSKA (reference sequence). Trimming cost V 6 bases and J 8 bases, with 23 bases left between them.

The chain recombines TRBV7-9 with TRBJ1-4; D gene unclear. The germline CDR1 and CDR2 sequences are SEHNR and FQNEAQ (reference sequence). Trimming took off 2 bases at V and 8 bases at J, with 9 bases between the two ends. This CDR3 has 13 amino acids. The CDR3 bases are TGTGCCAGCAGCTTATCAGGCACCGAAAAACTGTTTTTT. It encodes CASSLSGTEKLFF.

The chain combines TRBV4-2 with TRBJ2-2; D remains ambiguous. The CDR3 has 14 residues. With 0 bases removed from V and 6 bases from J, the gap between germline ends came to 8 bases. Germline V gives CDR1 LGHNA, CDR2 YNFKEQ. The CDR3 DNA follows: TGTGCCAGCAGCCAAGAGGCCAGTGCCGGGGAGCTGTTTTTT. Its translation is CASSQEASAGELFF.

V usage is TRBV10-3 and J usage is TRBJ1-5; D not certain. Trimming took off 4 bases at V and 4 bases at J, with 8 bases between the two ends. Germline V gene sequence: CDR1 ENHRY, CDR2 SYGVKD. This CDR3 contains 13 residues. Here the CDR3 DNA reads TGTGCCATCAGTGGGGCAGAGAATCAGCCCCAGCATTTT. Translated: CAISGAENQPQHF.

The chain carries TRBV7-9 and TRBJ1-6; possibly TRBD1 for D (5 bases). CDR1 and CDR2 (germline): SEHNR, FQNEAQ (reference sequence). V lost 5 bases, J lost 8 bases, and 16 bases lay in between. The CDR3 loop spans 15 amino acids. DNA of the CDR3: TGTGCCAGCAGCCTCTCCTCCGGGACTGATTCACCCCTCCACTTT. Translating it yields CASSLSSGTDSPLHF.

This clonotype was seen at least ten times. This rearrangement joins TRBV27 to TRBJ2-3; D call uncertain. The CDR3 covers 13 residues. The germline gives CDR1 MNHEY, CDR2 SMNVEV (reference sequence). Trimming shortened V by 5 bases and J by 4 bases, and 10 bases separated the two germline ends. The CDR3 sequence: CASSITSADTQYF. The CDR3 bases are TGTGCCAGCAGTATCACCTCAGCAGATACGCAGTATTTT.

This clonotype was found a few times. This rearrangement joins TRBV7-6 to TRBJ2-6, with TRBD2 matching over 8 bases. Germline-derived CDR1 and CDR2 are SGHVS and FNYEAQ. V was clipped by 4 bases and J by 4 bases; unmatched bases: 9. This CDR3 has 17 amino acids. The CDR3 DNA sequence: TGTGCCAGCAGCTCCGGACTAGCATTCTCGGGGGCCAACGTCCTGACTTTC. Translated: CASSSGLAFSGANVLTF.

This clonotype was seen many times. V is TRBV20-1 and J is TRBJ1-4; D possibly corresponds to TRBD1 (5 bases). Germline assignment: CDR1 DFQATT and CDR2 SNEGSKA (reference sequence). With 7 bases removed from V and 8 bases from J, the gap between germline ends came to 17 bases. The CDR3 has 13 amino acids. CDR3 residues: CSVGEAAREKLFF. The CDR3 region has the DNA TGCAGTGTGGGGGAGGCTGCCCGGGAAAAACTGTTTTTT.

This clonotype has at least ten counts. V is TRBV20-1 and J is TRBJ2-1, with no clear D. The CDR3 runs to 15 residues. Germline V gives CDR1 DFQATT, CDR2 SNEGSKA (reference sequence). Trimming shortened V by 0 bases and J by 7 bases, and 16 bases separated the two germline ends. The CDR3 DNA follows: TGCAGTGCTAGAGATAGGCCTACTTCGACGAATGAGCAGTTCTTC. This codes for CSARDRPTSTNEQFF.

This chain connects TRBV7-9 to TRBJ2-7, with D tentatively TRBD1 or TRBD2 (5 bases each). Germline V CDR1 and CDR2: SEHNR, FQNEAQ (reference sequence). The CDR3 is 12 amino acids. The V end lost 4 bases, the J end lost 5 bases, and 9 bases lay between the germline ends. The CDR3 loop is CASSSWGNEQYF. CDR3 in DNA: TGTGCCAGCAGCTCATGGGGGAACGAGCAGTACTTC.

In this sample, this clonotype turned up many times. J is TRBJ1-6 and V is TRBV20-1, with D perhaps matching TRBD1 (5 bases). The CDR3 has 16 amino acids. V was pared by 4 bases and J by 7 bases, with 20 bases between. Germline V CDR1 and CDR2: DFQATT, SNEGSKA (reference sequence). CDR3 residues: CSATEGTAQENSPLHF. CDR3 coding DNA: TGCAGTGCTACGGAAGGGACCGCCCAAGAAAATTCACCCCTCCACTTT.

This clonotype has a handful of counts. The CDR3 region has the DNA TGCGCCAGCAGCTTTGGGCAGGGATCAGAGACCCAGTACTTC. It yields the protein CASSFGQGSETQYF. This chain links TRBV5-1 with TRBJ2-5; weak D call: TRBD1 (5 bases). CDR3 length: 14 amino acids. Germline V lookup: CDR1 SGHRS, CDR2 YFSETQ. V was pared by 2 bases and J by 4 bases, with 12 bases between.

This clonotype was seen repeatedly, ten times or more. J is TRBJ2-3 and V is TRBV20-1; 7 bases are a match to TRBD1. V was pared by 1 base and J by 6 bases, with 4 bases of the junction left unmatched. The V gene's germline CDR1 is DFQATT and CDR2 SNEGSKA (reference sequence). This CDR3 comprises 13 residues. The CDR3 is CSARGLQGDTQYF. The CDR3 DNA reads TGCAGTGCTAGAGGTCTACAGGGGGATACGCAGTATTTT.

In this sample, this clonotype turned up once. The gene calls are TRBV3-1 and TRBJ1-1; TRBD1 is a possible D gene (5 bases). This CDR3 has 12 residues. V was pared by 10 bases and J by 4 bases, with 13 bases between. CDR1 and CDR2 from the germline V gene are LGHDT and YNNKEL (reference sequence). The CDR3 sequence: CATGQGGTEAFF. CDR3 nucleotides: TGTGCCACCGGGCAGGGAGGCACTGAAGCTTTCTTT.

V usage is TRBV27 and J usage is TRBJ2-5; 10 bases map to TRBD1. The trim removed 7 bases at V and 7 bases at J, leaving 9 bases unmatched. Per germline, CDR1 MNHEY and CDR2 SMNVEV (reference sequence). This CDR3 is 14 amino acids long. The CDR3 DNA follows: TGTGCCAGCACTTCGGGACAGGGGAGGGGGACCCAGTACTTC. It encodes CASTSGQGRGTQYF.

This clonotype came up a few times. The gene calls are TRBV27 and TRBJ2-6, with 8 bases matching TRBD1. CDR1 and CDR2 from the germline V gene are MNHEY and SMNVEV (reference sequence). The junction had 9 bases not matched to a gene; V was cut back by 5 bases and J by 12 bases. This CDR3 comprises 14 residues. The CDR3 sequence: CASSPRTGNSVLTF. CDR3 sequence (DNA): TGTGCCAGCAGTCCTCGGACAGGGAATAGCGTCCTGACTTTC. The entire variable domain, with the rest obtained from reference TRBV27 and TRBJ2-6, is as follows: EAQVTQNPRYLITVTGKKLTVTCSQNMNHEYMSWYRQDPGLGLRQIYYSMNVEVTDKGDVPEGYKVSRKEKRNFPLILESPSPNQTSLYFCASSPRTGNSVLTFGAGSRLTVL.

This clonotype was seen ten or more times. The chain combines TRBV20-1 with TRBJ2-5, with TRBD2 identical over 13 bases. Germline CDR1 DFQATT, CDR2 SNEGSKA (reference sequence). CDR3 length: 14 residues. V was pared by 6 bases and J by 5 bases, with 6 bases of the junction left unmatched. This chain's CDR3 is CSAPTSGGSETQYF. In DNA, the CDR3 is TGCAGTGCCCCGACTAGCGGGGGGTCCGAGACCCAGTACTTC.

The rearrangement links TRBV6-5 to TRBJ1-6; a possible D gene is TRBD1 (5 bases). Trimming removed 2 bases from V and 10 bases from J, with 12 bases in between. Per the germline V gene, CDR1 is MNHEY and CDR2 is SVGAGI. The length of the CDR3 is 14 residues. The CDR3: CASSYPGRGSPLHF. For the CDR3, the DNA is TGTGCCAGCAGTTACCCAGGGAGAGGATCACCCCTCCACTTT.

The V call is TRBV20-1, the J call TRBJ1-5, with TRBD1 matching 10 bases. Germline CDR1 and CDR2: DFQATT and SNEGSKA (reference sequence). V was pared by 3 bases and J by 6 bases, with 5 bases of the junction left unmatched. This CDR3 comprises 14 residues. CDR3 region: CSARAGTGVQPQHF. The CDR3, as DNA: TGCAGTGCTAGGGCCGGGACAGGGGTTCAGCCCCAGCATTTT.

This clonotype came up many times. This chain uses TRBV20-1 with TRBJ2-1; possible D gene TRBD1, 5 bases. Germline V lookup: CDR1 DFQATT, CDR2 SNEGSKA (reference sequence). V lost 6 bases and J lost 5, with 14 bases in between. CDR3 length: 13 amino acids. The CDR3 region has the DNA TGCAGTGCGAGGACACAGTCCGACAATGAGCAGTTCTTC. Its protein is CSARTQSDNEQFF.

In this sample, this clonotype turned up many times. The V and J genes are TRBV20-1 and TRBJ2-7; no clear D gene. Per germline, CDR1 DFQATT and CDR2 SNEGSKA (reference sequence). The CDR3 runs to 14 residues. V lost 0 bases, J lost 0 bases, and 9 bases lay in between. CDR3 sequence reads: CSARDRLNSYEQYF. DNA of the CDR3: TGCAGTGCTAGAGATCGGCTCAACTCCTACGAGCAGTACTTC.

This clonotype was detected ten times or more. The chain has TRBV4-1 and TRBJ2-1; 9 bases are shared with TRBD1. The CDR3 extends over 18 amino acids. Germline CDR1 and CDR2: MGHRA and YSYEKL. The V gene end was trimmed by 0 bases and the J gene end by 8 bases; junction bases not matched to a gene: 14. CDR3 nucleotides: TGCGCCAGCAGCCAAGAGGGAAGAACAGGGGGCGGGCGCCATGAGCAGTTCTTC. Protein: CASSQEGRTGGGRHEQFF.